The present entry profiles one TCR beta chain with its context. Its antigen remains undetermined. Base-call qualities are not available, and no considerably larger clone is one nucleotide away. Amplification of TCR beta CDR3 regions was carried out from RNA transcripts. The TCR CDR3 was subjected to a first round of RT-PCR using the HTBI primer set and the Qiagen OneStep RT-PCR kit. The libraries were constructed in a second round of multiplex PCR and then size-selected and purified. Paired-end sequencing of the libraries was performed with 100 bp reads on an Illumina HiSeq2000. Regarding the original processing steps: SOAPnuke was used to process the raw data, with reads discarded if the reads contained adapters or uncalled bases, had a mean Phred below 15, or lacked an exact constant-primer or identifier match. COPE v1.2.5 was used to merge the high-quality paired reads, and each unique nucleotide sequence was defined as a clonotype. Clonotypes were aligned to IMGT TRBV, TRBD and TRBJ reference segments using MiTCR v1.1. Only V-J combinations with frequency above 0.0001, covering approximately 99% of repertoires, were analysed. The TCS score was defined as the ratio of F50 (clonal expansion) to E x V (chaos), calculated using BLOSUM62-based TCRdist between CDR3 peptides within each V-J. Welch's t-statistics and random forest reduced just over 500 V-J features to 13, which were used in a naive Bayes classifier (R e1071). TCRdb trimmed public reads at Q25 via fastp, called clones via MiXCR and kept in-frame beta chains. Every CDR3 protein is listed once, alongside the most common genes and DNA of its rows. TCRdb assigned the V and J calls; the authors' analysis was not used. The sample profile shows approximately 620,000 distinct CDR3 sequences; roughly a sixth of them were found once. The ten largest clonotypes hold more than 3% of the sample.

This sample stems from a study of T cells in Graves' hyperthyroidism and ophthalmopathy (dated by TCRdb to the late 2010s). About the full investigation: Peripheral blood was collected at initial diagnosis, before any treatment. TCR V-J signatures able to tell the groups apart were searched for in a discovery cohort of approximately 95 patients, of whom 40 to 45 had Graves' ophthalmopathy and 55 to 60 had stable Graves' hyperthyroidism. Whether ophthalmopathy could be predicted prospectively was tested in an independent validation cohort made up of fewer than 20 hyperthyroidism patients plus 17 patients who later progressed to ophthalmopathy. For training and testing, the approximately 97 patients in the discovery cohort were randomly divided in a 7:3 ratio. In addition, the study compared T-cell repertoires in thyroid tissue and in blood from five or six Graves' hyperthyroidism patients. Once sampling was done, hyperthyroidism patients were given methimazole at a starting dose of 30 mg daily, whereas ophthalmopathy patients were given high-dose intravenous methylprednisolone. The paper describes TCR Vbeta CDR3 sequencing of 135 peripheral blood samples, made up of 43 ophthalmopathy patients, some 80 hyperthyroidism patients and about 17 progressor patients.

From the germline V gene (reference sequence), CDR1 is SSHAT and CDR2 is FNYEAQ. From the cysteine up to the phenylalanine, the CDR3 has a length of 15 residues. Only the CDR3 portion is preserved as DNA: 45 bases, with reading frame beginning at the first base. Trimming removed 5 bases from V and 0 bases from J, leaving 8 bases between the germline ends. Results and caveats for the whole study, not just this receptor: Most expanded thyroid clonotypes (frequency above 0.001) were also detected in blood, suggesting blood repertoires may reflect thyroid immune responses. During validation, the model predicted progression to ophthalmopathy a median of around 6 months ahead of onset, with 70.59% sensitivity and around 72% specificity. A 13 V-J signature model separated ophthalmopathy from stable hyperthyroidism, with approximately 87% sensitivity and approximately 81% specificity in cross-validation and 80%/75% in testing. Sample size was not statistically predetermined, and investigators were not blinded to group allocation.

Ophthalmopathy patients had moderately to severely active disease, with a Clinical Activity Score of 3 or more, a NOSPECS grade of 4 or more, and a disease duration of less than 3 months. Any patient with an uncontrolled infection, another autoimmune disease, pregnancy or lactation was excluded. Diagnoses were established on the basis of clinical symptoms, serum thyroxine and TRAb, thyroid ultrasound, and orbital computed tomography. PBMCs were separated from under 12 ml of fresh peripheral blood using Ficoll-Paque density gradient centrifugation. Total RNA was extracted using Trizol reagent, and RNA quality was assessed on an Agilent 2100 Bioanalyzer.

This receptor was identified in a woman aged 40 to 50 with Graves' ophthalmopathy. The sample consisted of blood. This chain is built from TRBV7-7 and TRBJ1-6; the D gene identity is not certain. The CDR3 sequence is CASSPQGSYNSPLHF. The nucleotides are TGTGCCAGCAGCCCTCAAGGCTCCTATAATTCACCCCTCCACTTT.